One sample yielded the 21 T cell receptor beta chains listed below, sequenced in a study of CD8+CD57+ T cells in acquired aplastic anemia. The TCR beta profiling, which covered VDJ combination and CDR3 sequence, was carried out using genomic DNA as the template. TCRdb re-called the reads through MiXCR, storing one row per CDR3 protein. Counted here are approximately 200,000 distinct CDR3 sequences, around 50% occurring once; the ten biggest clones make up 16%. The material sequenced was sorted CD4+, CD8+, or CD8+CD57+ T cells (not recorded which) from PBMCs. Receptor source: a human donor in good health, serving as a control.

This clonotype was observed many times. The chain uses TRBV5-1 and TRBJ1-1, with 7 bases lining up with TRBD1. Trimming removed 0 bases from V and 5 bases from J; junction bases left unmatched: 13. In germline, CDR1 is SGHRS, CDR2 YFSETQ. The CDR3 totals 17 residues. The chain's CDR3 is CASSLGPVTGDRTEAFF. CDR3 nucleotide sequence: TGCGCCAGCAGCTTGGGGCCTGTTACAGGGGATAGAACTGAAGCTTTCTTT.

This chain joins TRBV5-4 and TRBJ1-6; tentative D call: TRBD1 (5 bases). The germline gives CDR1 SGHNT, CDR2 YYREEE (reference sequence). This CDR3 has 16 residues. V lost 7 bases to trimming and J lost 8 bases, with 22 bases between them. The CDR3 nucleotides read TGTGCCAGCTCTTCCGGGGCCGAAAGTCTCGATTCACCCCTCCACTTT. Residues: CASSSGAESLDSPLHF.

The chain combines TRBV7-8 with TRBJ2-5; TRBD2 matches 10 bases. With 3 bases clipped from V and 0 bases from J, the junction kept 1 base outside the gene matches. The germline V gene encodes CDR1 SGHVS and CDR2 FQNEAQ. This CDR3 spans 15 amino acids. Here the CDR3 DNA reads TGTGCCAGCAGCTTGAGCGGGGGGGACCAAGAGACCCAGTACTTC. It translates to CASSLSGGDQETQYF.

This clonotype was recorded at least ten times. The chain couples TRBV6-5 to TRBJ2-7, with D possibly TRBD1 on 7 matching bases. V lost 0 bases and J lost 2, with 20 bases in between. The germline V gene encodes CDR1 MNHEY and CDR2 SVGAGI. This CDR3 contains 18 residues. CDR3 in amino acids: CASSYSWVGGTAAYEQYF. The CDR3 region has the DNA TGTGCCAGCAGTTACTCCTGGGTGGGCGGGACAGCTGCCTACGAGCAGTACTTC.

This chain uses TRBV12-3 or TRBV12-4 with TRBJ1-2, with TRBD1 identical over 7 bases. The junction had 3 bases not matched to a gene; V was cut back by 4 bases and J by 4 bases. CDR3 size: 13 residues. In DNA, the CDR3 is TGTGCCAGCAGTTCCTGGACAGGCTATGGCTACACCTTC. The encoded protein is CASSSWTGYGYTF.

The rearrangement joins TRBV18 to TRBJ1-6; D ambiguous. V gave up 2 bases and J gave up 3 bases, with 5 bases separating them. CDR1 KGHSH and CDR2 LQKENI come from the germline V gene. The CDR3 sequence is 14 residues long. CDR3 protein: CASSPGNYNSPLHF. As DNA, the CDR3 is TGTGCCAGCTCACCAGGGAACTATAATTCACCCCTCCACTTT.

This clonotype has a count of ten or more. The CDR3 reads CSASRTDLGEQYF. In DNA, the CDR3 is TGCAGTGCTAGTCGGACGGACCTCGGAGAGCAGTACTTC. This chain joins TRBV20-1 and TRBJ2-7; no reliable D call. This CDR3 comprises 13 residues. CDR1 and CDR2 (germline): DFQATT, SNEGSKA (reference sequence). V shed 3 bases and J shed 7 bases, with 16 bases lying between them.

The V gene is TRBV6-4, the J gene TRBJ2-3, with 7 bases matching TRBD2. J was trimmed by 0 bases and V by 3 bases; bases with no gene match: 3. Germline assignment: CDR1 MRHNA and CDR2 SNTAGT. This CDR3 comprises 15 residues. The CDR3 nucleotides are TGTGCCAGCAGTGAACGGGAGGAAAGCACAGATACGCAGTATTTT. It codes for CASSEREESTDTQYF.

This clonotype was seen a few times. The CDR3 is CASSQEGTGSSGNTIYF. In nucleotides, the CDR3 is TGTGCCAGCAGCCAAGAGGGGACAGGGTCCTCTGGAAACACCATATATTTT. This rearrangement joins TRBV3-1 to TRBJ1-3; 9 nucleotides agree with TRBD1. Germline-derived CDR1 and CDR2 are LGHDT and YNNKEL (reference sequence). This CDR3 comprises 17 residues. V shed 0 bases, J shed 0 bases, and the junction held 3 bases outside the gene matches.

The sample holds many counts of this clonotype. The V and J genes are TRBV5-1 and TRBJ1-4; 7 nucleotides align to TRBD1. Trimming cost V 0 bases and J 6 bases; bases outside gene matches: 8. Germline V gene sequence: CDR1 SGHRS, CDR2 YFSETQ. This CDR3 region has 16 residues. This CDR3 reads CASSLAYRGGDEKLFF. The DNA for the CDR3 is TGCGCCAGCAGCTTGGCATACAGGGGCGGGGATGAAAAACTGTTTTTT.

The chain recombines TRBV9 with TRBJ1-3; D gene unclear. Germline CDR1 is SGDLS and CDR2 is YYNGEE. The CDR3 sequence is 13 residues long. Trimming cost V 7 bases and J 0 bases, with 8 bases left between them. Here the CDR3 reads CASAGHSGNTIYF. CDR3 DNA: TGTGCCAGCGCGGGTCACTCTGGAAACACCATATATTTT.

The sample holds many counts of this clonotype. V and J are TRBV19 and TRBJ1-4, with D unresolved. V lost 11 bases to trimming and J lost 5 bases, with 12 bases between them. Germline lookup yields CDR1 LNHDA and CDR2 SQIVND (reference sequence). CDR3 size: 12 residues. For the CDR3, the DNA is TGTGCCGGAAGGGCGGTGAATGAAAAACTGTTTTTT. Translation gives CAGRAVNEKLFF.

This clonotype was seen a handful of times. One base away lies a much larger clone, so this may be a sequencing read error. It is unclear where the CDR3 begins or ends on the DNA, so no DNA is shown, and the CDR3 is as TCRdb lists it. This sequence joins TRBV29-1 and TRBJ1-1; TRBD1 is the table's D call and was not checked against the DNA. Germline assignment: CDR1 SQVTM and CDR2 ANQGSEA. The CDR3 has 17 amino acids, counting both end residues. CDR3: CSVEIFGTGATRNEASF.

CDR3 residues: CASRYNLGYTF. CDR3 nucleotides: TGTGCCAGCAGGTACAATCTGGGCTACACCTTC. This chain joins TRBV25-1 and TRBJ1-2; the D is unclear. Trimming took off 6 bases at V and 8 bases at J, with 10 bases between the two ends. Germline loops: CDR1 MGHDK, CDR2 SYGVNS. This CDR3 spans 11 amino acids.

The chain employs TRBV7-2 and TRBJ2-7; D is ambiguous. Germline loops: CDR1 SGHTA, CDR2 FQGNSA. V was pared by 6 bases and J by 3 bases, with 12 bases between. This CDR3 is built from 13 residues. The CDR3 protein is CASSSTGVYEQYF. CDR3 sequence (DNA): TGTGCCAGCAGTTCGACTGGGGTCTACGAGCAGTACTTC.

This rearrangement joins TRBV2 to TRBJ1-2, with 10 nucleotides matching TRBD1. Germline CDR1 and CDR2: SNHLY and FYNNEI. With V trimmed by 8 bases and J by 0 bases, 15 bases remained unmatched. The CDR3 extends over 18 amino acids. The CDR3 sequence: CASQTTGQGRGPNYGYTF. CDR3 coding DNA: TGTGCCAGCCAGACTACGGGACAGGGGAGGGGGCCTAACTATGGCTACACCTTC.

The genes are TRBV18 and TRBJ2-7, with 7 bases matching TRBD2. V shed 3 bases and J 2 bases; nucleotides not matched to a gene: 7. Looked up from germline, CDR1 is KGHSH and CDR2 is LQKENI. The CDR3 loop spans 15 amino acids. This CDR3 is CASSPSRGGAYEQYF. CDR3 nucleotides: TGTGCCAGCTCACCCTCTCGGGGAGGGGCCTACGAGCAGTACTTC.

This clonotype was observed many times. The chain has TRBV24-1 and TRBJ2-1, with 9 bases identical to TRBD1. The CDR3 sequence is 15 residues long. The germline V gene encodes CDR1 KGHDR and CDR2 SFDVKD. Trimming cost V 4 bases and J 7 bases; bases outside gene matches: 7. The CDR3: CATSEGTGYYNEQFF. The CDR3 nucleotides are TGTGCCACCAGTGAGGGGACAGGGTATTATAATGAGCAGTTCTTC.

This sequence joins TRBV20-1 and TRBJ2-1; 13 bases fit TRBD2. Germline CDR1 DFQATT, CDR2 SNEGSKA (reference sequence). V dropped 2 bases and J dropped 7; count of bases not matched to a gene: 8. The CDR3 totals 16 residues. The CDR3 loop is CSARTSGTSGENEQFF. The CDR3 DNA sequence: TGCAGTGCTAGAACCTCCGGGACTAGCGGGGAAAATGAGCAGTTCTTC.

The chain couples TRBV5-1 to TRBJ1-1, with D maybe TRBD1 (5 bases). CDR3 length: 14 residues. Trimming removed 4 bases from V and 3 bases from J, with 13 bases in between. Looked up from germline, CDR1 is SGHRS and CDR2 is YFSETQ. CDR3 in DNA: TGCGCCAGCAGCCCGCTAGGGGAGGACACTGAAGCTTTCTTT. This codes for CASSPLGEDTEAFF.

Ten or more counts support this clonotype. The chain has TRBV7-9 and TRBJ1-1, with a possible D match to TRBD1 (5 bases). CDR3 length: 18 amino acids. Trimming removed 3 bases from V and 4 bases from J, with 24 bases in between. Germline V gene lookup returns CDR1 SEHNR and CDR2 FQNEAQ (reference sequence). This CDR3 is CASSFGGGSRLERTEAFF. The CDR3 DNA follows: TGTGCCAGCAGCTTTGGGGGGGGATCACGTTTGGAGCGCACTGAAGCTTTCTTT.